Listed here are 12 T cell receptor beta chains from one sample, sequenced in a study of T cell responses to AZD1222 COVID-19 vaccine. Measured with immunoSEQ multiplex PCR; TCRdb has only the in-frame clones, and not every one. The table includes 90,000 to 130,000 clones, 85% to 95% detected once. This specimen was peripheral blood, taken 28 days after the second AZD1222 dose. The receptors stem from an adult who received the AZD1222 COVID-19 vaccine.

V usage is TRBV11-3 and J usage is TRBJ1-1; D not resolved. CDR1 is SGHNT, CDR2 YENEEA, per germline. This CDR3 spans 13 amino acids. Trimming stripped 4 bases from V and 6 bases from J, with 12 bases between. CDR3 amino acids: CASSSGGRAEAFF. The CDR3 DNA is TGTGCCAGCAGCTCCGGTGGGAGGGCTGAAGCTTTCTTT.

This sequence joins TRBV3-1 (or the pseudogene TRBV3-2) and TRBJ2-2; D gene ambiguous. CDR1 and CDR2 (germline): LGHDT, YNNKEL (reference sequence). The V and J ends lost 4 bases and 3 bases respectively, with 15 bases between them. The CDR3 is 16 residues long. CDR3 loop: CASSRIVPPDTGELFF. The CDR3 region has the DNA TGTGCCAGCAGCCGTATTGTTCCCCCAGACACCGGGGAGCTGTTTTTT.

The CDR3 spells CASHFHYRGLRQPQHF. The DNA of the CDR3 is TGTGCCAGCCACTTCCACTACAGGGGGCTTAGGCAGCCCCAGCATTTT. The V and J genes are TRBV6-7 and TRBJ1-5; 9 bases map to TRBD1. TRBV6-7 is known as an ORF, though its function is uncertain. J lost 7 bases, V lost 8 bases, and 15 bases had no gene match. CDR3 size: 16 residues.

The J gene is TRBJ2-7, the V gene TRBV6-1, with a possible D match to TRBD1 (6 bases). Trimming removed 2 bases from V and 2 bases from J, with 13 bases in between. Germline V gene lookup returns CDR1 MNHNS and CDR2 SASEGT. CDR3 length: 15 amino acids. CDR3 region: CASSEWGTRTYEQYF. In nucleotides, the CDR3 is TGTGCCAGCAGTGAATGGGGGACACGAACCTACGAGCAGTACTTC.

The chain links TRBV6-6 to TRBJ1-5, with a weak D call TRBD1 (5 bases). The germline gives CDR1 MNHNY, CDR2 SVGAGI (reference sequence). This CDR3 has 17 amino acids. V was trimmed by 5 bases and J by 0 bases, leaving 17 bases between them. CDR3 coding DNA: TGTGCCAGCAGTCAGGGAGTAGATTTGGGTAGCAATCAGCCCCAGCATTTT. This translates into CASSQGVDLGSNQPQHF.

The genes are TRBV3-1 (or the pseudogene TRBV3-2) and TRBJ1-5; D is uncertain. The CDR3 totals 17 residues. V dropped 0 bases and J dropped 3 bases, with 15 bases sitting between them. Germline lookup yields CDR1 LGHDT and CDR2 YNNKEL (reference sequence). Written as DNA, the CDR3 is TGTGCCAGCAGCCAAGATCGTCCCACAGTTGTCAATCAGCCCCAGCATTTT. Protein product: CASSQDRPTVVNQPQHF.

The rearrangement links TRBV28 to TRBJ2-3, with D unclear. Germline V lookup: CDR1 MDHEN, CDR2 SYDVKM. CDR3 length: 15 amino acids. Trimming took off 3 bases at V and 0 bases at J, with 10 bases between the two ends. CDR3 protein: CASSFGADSTDTQYF. The CDR3 nucleotides read TGTGCCAGCAGTTTTGGCGCCGACAGCACAGATACGCAGTATTTT.

This clone showed up just a few times. The chain couples TRBV6-5 to TRBJ1-2; weak D call: TRBD1 (6 bases). The CDR3 is 15 amino acids. Germline V gives CDR1 MNHEY, CDR2 SVGAGI. V shed 8 bases and J shed 4 bases, with 20 bases lying between them. The CDR3 protein is CASLYKGGSPYGYTF. The DNA for the CDR3 is TGTGCCAGCCTATACAAAGGGGGTTCCCCCTATGGCTACACCTTC.

The V call is TRBV6-5, the J call TRBJ2-3, with D perhaps matching TRBD1 (5 bases). V was shortened by 8 bases and J by 3 bases, with 12 bases between the two germline ends. CDR3 length: 13 residues. Germline V gene data show CDR1 as MNHEY and CDR2 as SVGAGI. CDR3 amino acids: CASAYRRTDTQYF. Here the CDR3 DNA reads TGTGCCAGCGCTTACAGGAGAACAGATACGCAGTATTTT.

The chain is built from TRBV3-1 (or the pseudogene TRBV3-2) and TRBJ2-3; D might be TRBD1 (6 bases). V shed 5 bases and J shed 6 bases, with 15 bases lying between them. From germline, CDR1 is LGHDT and CDR2 YNNKEL (reference sequence). This CDR3 region has 14 residues. CDR3 sequence: CASSSDRDFDTQYF. The CDR3 DNA sequence: TGTGCCAGCAGCTCGGACAGAGATTTCGATACGCAGTATTTT.

The chain uses TRBV5-1 and TRBJ1-3; D unclear. In germline, CDR1 is SGHRS, CDR2 YFSETQ. The V gene lost 4 bases and the J gene lost 2 bases, with 13 bases spanning the gap. This CDR3 is built from 15 residues. This CDR3 is CASSLLRQPGNTIYF. In nucleotides, the CDR3 is TGCGCCAGCAGCCTCCTAAGGCAACCTGGAAACACCATATATTTT. The full variable domain, with the rest looked up from reference TRBV5-1 and TRBJ1-3, is KAGVTQTPRYLIKTRGQQVTLSCSPISGHRSVSWYQQTPGQGLQFLFEYFSETQRNKGNFPGRFSGRQFSNSRSEMNVSTLELGDSALYLCASSLLRQPGNTIYFGEGSWLTVV.

This chain uses TRBV21-1 with TRBJ2-3; the D call in the table, TRBD2, was not verified against the DNA. TRBV21-1 is a pseudogene segment. The CDR3 contains 16 residues. CDR3 residues: CASPWSGRPSTDTQYF. In DNA, the CDR3 is TGTGCCAGCCCCTGGAGCGGGAGGCCCAGCACAGATACGCAGTATTTT.